Below, 24 T cell receptor beta chains from the same sample are listed, as sequenced in a study of TIL therapy for anti-PD-1-resistant metastatic lung cancer (dated by TCRdb to 2020 to 2022). Read against the paper, the sample's time point label means: pre-treatment sample, taken before nivolumab and TIL therapy. The baseline tumor samples were excised metastases, mostly pleural nodules or supraclavicular lymph nodes, taken from the same resection that was used to grow TIL. TCR beta CDR3 regions were amplified from genomic DNA by bias-controlled multiplex PCR with the immunoSEQ v3 hsTCRB kit. In TCRdb, the immuneACCESS table is reduced to in-frame sequences with V and J assigned. These tables do not hold every clone; where another copy was compared, an unresolved V gene accounts for under half, and the others remain unexplained. The sample table holds about 26,000 clones, of which 72% were seen once. The ten largest clonotypes hold 7.4% of the sample.

Sequences were derived from tumor tissue, sampled at baseline. The receptors were sampled from a person between 30 and 80 years old with non-small cell lung cancer.

The chain couples TRBV5-1 to TRBJ2-7; 7 nucleotides align to TRBD1. Germline-derived CDR1 and CDR2 are SGHRS and YFSETQ. CDR3 size: 15 residues. V lost 4 bases to trimming and J lost 2 bases; unmatched junction nucleotides: 9. The CDR3, as DNA: TGCGCCAGCAGCCGGGACAGATATTCAACCTACGAGCAGTACTTC. Translation gives CASSRDRYSTYEQYF.

The genes are TRBV5-6 and TRBJ2-2, with 8 bases lining up with TRBD2. The CDR3 spans 13 residues. V lost 8 bases to trimming and J lost 4 bases; unmatched junction nucleotides: 4. The germline gives CDR1 SGHDT, CDR2 YYEEEE. The chain's CDR3 is CARTSETTGELFF. In DNA form, the CDR3 reads TGTGCCAGGACTAGCGAGACCACCGGGGAGCTGTTTTTT.

The V call is TRBV19, the J call TRBJ2-2; 7 bases fit TRBD2. Per germline, CDR1 LNHDA and CDR2 SQIVND (reference sequence). Trimming took 1 base from V and 4 from J; bases not matched to a gene: 12. The CDR3 has 18 amino acids. This CDR3 reads CASSIGFGLAGSTGELFF. CDR3 nucleotide sequence: TGTGCCAGTAGTATAGGTTTTGGGTTAGCGGGCTCCACCGGGGAGCTGTTTTTT.

This clone is medium-sized within its sample. The genes are TRBV9 and TRBJ1-2, with no clear D. The CDR3 sequence is 11 residues long. CDR1 is SGDLS and CDR2 is YYNGEE in the germline V gene. V lost 0 bases and J lost 13, with 10 bases in between. The CDR3 spells CASSVGSGLTF. The CDR3 bases are TGTGCCAGCAGCGTAGGATCAGGTCTCACCTTC. The full variable domain, with the rest looked up from reference TRBV9 and TRBJ1-2, is DSGVTQTPKHLITATGQRVTLRCSPRSGDLSVYWYQQSLDQGLQFLIQYYNGEERAKGNILERFSAQQFPDLHSELNLSSLELGDSALYFCASSVGSGLTFGSGTRLTVV.

The CDR3 DNA sequence: TGTGCCAGCAACCCTAAGAACACCGGGGAGCTGTTTTTT. Encoded protein: CASNPKNTGELFF. This chain joins TRBV7-2 and TRBJ2-2; D is uncertain. With 7 bases removed from V and 1 base from J, the gap between germline ends came to 7 bases. The CDR3 has 13 residues. Germline V lookup: CDR1 SGHTA, CDR2 FQGNSA.

The CDR3 coding sequence is TGCGCCAGTCGGACAGGGGGCGGCACTGAAGCTTTCTTT. The encoded protein is CASRTGGGTEAFF. This chain joins TRBV10-2 and TRBJ1-1, with 11 bases matching TRBD1. Losses at the gene ends were 9 bases for V and 4 bases for J; bases not matched to a gene: 4. Germline-derived CDR1 and CDR2 are WSHSY and SAAADI. The CDR3 contains 13 residues.

This rearrangement joins TRBV4-2 to TRBJ1-6, with D uncertain. The CDR3 covers 13 residues. The V end lost 5 bases, the J end lost 6 bases, and 8 bases lay between the germline ends. Germline CDR1 is LGHNA and CDR2 is YNFKEQ. CDR3 in amino acids: CASSSLFNSPLHF. The DNA for the CDR3 is TGTGCCAGCAGCTCTCTGTTTAATTCACCCCTCCACTTT.

The chain has TRBV7-2 and TRBJ2-2; TRBD2 agrees at 9 bases. J was trimmed by 1 base and V by 5 bases; bases with no gene match: 11. Germline CDR1 and CDR2: SGHTA and FQGNSA. This CDR3 has 18 residues. The CDR3 loop is CASSTSGGPSLNTGELFF. CDR3 coding DNA: TGTGCCAGCAGCACCAGCGGGGGGCCCAGCTTGAACACCGGGGAGCTGTTTTTT.

The gene calls are TRBV5-4 and TRBJ1-6; 9 positions agree with TRBD1. Germline loops: CDR1 SGHNT, CDR2 YYREEE (reference sequence). With V trimmed by 4 bases and J by 7 bases, 6 bases remained unmatched. The CDR3 contains 15 residues. DNA of the CDR3: TGTGCCAGCAGCCAAGTGACAGGGGGGAATTCACCCCTCCACTTT. This codes for CASSQVTGGNSPLHF. Using reference TRBV5-4 and TRBJ1-6 for the parts outside the CDR3, the full variable domain is ETGVTQSPTHLIKTRGQQVTLRCSSQSGHNTVSWYQQALGQGPQFIFQYYREEENGRGNFPPRFSGLQFPNYSSELNVNALELDDSALYLCASSQVTGGNSPLHFGNGTRLTVT.

Concerning this clone itself: Other DNA sequences from this sample encode an identical CDR3 as well. The V call is TRBV27, the J call TRBJ2-5, with D tentatively TRBD2 (5 bases). The V and J ends lost 3 bases and 4 bases respectively, with 12 bases between them. The germline V gene encodes CDR1 MNHEY and CDR2 SMNVEV (reference sequence). The CDR3 has 14 amino acids. The CDR3 region is CASSFLGDGETQYF. The CDR3 DNA reads TGTGCCAGCAGTTTCCTCGGGGATGGAGAGACCCAGTACTTC.

This chain's CDR3 is CASSFSPLFSATDTQYF. Written as DNA, the CDR3 is TGTGCCAGCAGCTTTTCCCCCCTCTTTTCGGCGACAGATACGCAGTATTTT. The chain combines TRBV13 with TRBJ2-3; no clear D gene. Trimming removed 3 bases at V and 3 bases at J, with 19 bases between. The CDR3 runs 17 residues. Germline V lookup: CDR1 PRHDT, CDR2 FYEKMQ (reference sequence).

The rearrangement uses TRBV19 and TRBJ1-6, with D perhaps TRBD1 (5 bases). This CDR3 is built from 14 residues. Per the germline V gene, CDR1 is LNHDA and CDR2 is SQIVND (reference sequence). V lost 0 bases to trimming and J lost 9 bases, with 9 bases between them. The CDR3 DNA reads as TGTGCCAGTAGTATAGACAGGGAAAGTTCACCCCTCCACTTT. It codes for CASSIDRESSPLHF.

The V call is TRBV7-6, the J call TRBJ1-5; the D gene is possibly TRBD1 (6 bases). The CDR3 covers 15 residues. Germline CDR1 and CDR2: SGHVS and FNYEAQ. The V and J ends lost 1 base and 4 bases respectively, with 11 bases between them. CDR3: CASSLGDNHNQPQHF. The CDR3 region has the DNA TGTGCCAGCAGCTTAGGGGACAACCATAATCAGCCCCAGCATTTT.

This rearrangement joins TRBV7-2 to TRBJ2-5; 9 bases map to TRBD1. CDR3 size: 12 residues. Germline V lookup: CDR1 SGHTA, CDR2 FQGNSA. With 7 bases clipped from V and 7 bases from J, the junction kept 4 bases outside the gene matches. CDR3 nucleotide sequence: TGTGCCAGCACCCGACAGGGGGGGACCCAGTACTTC. Translating gives CASTRQGGTQYF.

The CDR3 nucleotides read TGTGCCAGCAGTAAGCCGAGCTCCTACGAGCAGTACTTC. It specifies CASSKPSSYEQYF. The chain couples TRBV6-1 to TRBJ2-5; D gene ambiguous. The closer fit of TRBJ2-7 to the DNA end suggests the J call may be wrong. The CDR3 has 13 residues. CDR1 and CDR2 from the germline V gene are MNHNS and SASEGT.

Only a few counts were recorded for this clone. The chain carries TRBV7-9 and TRBJ1-2; D call uncertain. Germline lookup yields CDR1 SEHNR and CDR2 FQNEAQ (reference sequence). V was trimmed by 5 bases and J by 1 base, leaving 8 bases between them. The CDR3 is 13 amino acids. The DNA for the CDR3 is TGTGCCAGCAGCCCGGACGGTAACTATGGCTACACCTTC. This gives the protein CASSPDGNYGYTF.

This sequence joins TRBV10-2 and TRBJ2-7, with a weak D call TRBD1 (6 bases). The CDR3 has 14 amino acids. V shed 8 bases and J shed 2 bases, with 16 bases lying between them. CDR1 is WSHSY, CDR2 SAAADI, per germline. DNA of the CDR3: TGCGCCAGCCTTGTGGTGGACAGAGCCTACGAGCAGTACTTC. This sequence encodes CASLVVDRAYEQYF.

The chain joins TRBV29-1 to TRBJ2-1, with 7 bases that match TRBD2. J gave up 5 bases and V 7 bases, and 17 bases lay outside the gene matches. This CDR3 comprises 16 residues. In germline, CDR1 is SQVTM, CDR2 ANQGSEA. This chain's CDR3 is CSAGGGTPGRNNEQFF. The CDR3 nucleotides read TGCAGCGCGGGAGGTGGGACTCCCGGGCGTAACAATGAGCAGTTCTTC.

This rearrangement joins TRBV7-8 to TRBJ2-1; 9 bases align to TRBD2. The CDR3 runs 19 residues. Germline V lookup: CDR1 SGHVS, CDR2 FQNEAQ. V was pared by 1 base and J by 0 bases, with 10 bases of the junction left unmatched. CDR3 sequence: CASSLGLAAIQSSYNEQFF. DNA of the CDR3: TGTGCCAGCAGCTTAGGACTAGCGGCCATTCAGAGCTCCTACAATGAGCAGTTCTTC.

The chain joins TRBV6-6 to TRBJ1-2; D gene unclear. From germline, CDR1 is MNHNY and CDR2 SVGAGI (reference sequence). With 5 bases removed from V and 4 bases from J, the gap between germline ends came to 14 bases. The CDR3 totals 14 residues. CDR3 sequence: CASSPNVQSYGYTF. CDR3 bases: TGTGCCAGCAGTCCCAACGTCCAGTCCTATGGCTACACCTTC.

This clone has a handful of counts. The V gene is TRBV2, the J gene TRBJ1-1; D remains unclear. The germline V gene encodes CDR1 SNHLY and CDR2 FYNNEI. This CDR3 is built from 13 residues. V dropped 8 bases and J dropped 11 bases, with 21 bases sitting between them. The CDR3 spells CASRGATHPSAFF. The CDR3 region has the DNA TGTGCCAGCCGGGGAGCAACCCACCCGTCCGCTTTCTTT.

The V call is TRBV7-6, the J call TRBJ2-5; D gene uncertain. V dropped 6 bases and J dropped 2 bases, with 1 base sitting between them. CDR1 and CDR2 from the germline V gene are SGHVS and FNYEAQ. The CDR3 consists of 10 residues. CDR3 sequence (DNA): TGTGCCAGCAGACAAGAGACCCAGTACTTC. It translates to CASRQETQYF.

This clone appeared once. V is TRBV29-1 and J is TRBJ1-1; D possibly corresponds to TRBD1 (5 bases). Trimming cost V 6 bases and J 5 bases, with 22 bases left between them. Germline V CDR1 and CDR2: SQVTM, ANQGSEA. CDR3 length: 15 amino acids. CDR3 DNA sequence: TGCAGCGTCCAAAGGGATGGGGCGCGGGTTACTGAAGCTTTCTTT. Translated: CSVQRDGARVTEAFF.

A word on this clone: The conserved closing phenylalanine or tryptophan is absent in this CDR3, likely reflecting a read error. It is unclear where the CDR3 begins or ends on the DNA, so no DNA is shown, and the CDR3 is as TCRdb lists it. The chain has TRBV11-2 and TRBJ1-2; the table gives TRBD1 as D, unverified against the DNA. The CDR3 is made up of 14 amino acids, end residues included. Looked up from germline, CDR1 is SGHAT and CDR2 is FQNNGV. This chain's CDR3 is CASSSDNSGTGALY.